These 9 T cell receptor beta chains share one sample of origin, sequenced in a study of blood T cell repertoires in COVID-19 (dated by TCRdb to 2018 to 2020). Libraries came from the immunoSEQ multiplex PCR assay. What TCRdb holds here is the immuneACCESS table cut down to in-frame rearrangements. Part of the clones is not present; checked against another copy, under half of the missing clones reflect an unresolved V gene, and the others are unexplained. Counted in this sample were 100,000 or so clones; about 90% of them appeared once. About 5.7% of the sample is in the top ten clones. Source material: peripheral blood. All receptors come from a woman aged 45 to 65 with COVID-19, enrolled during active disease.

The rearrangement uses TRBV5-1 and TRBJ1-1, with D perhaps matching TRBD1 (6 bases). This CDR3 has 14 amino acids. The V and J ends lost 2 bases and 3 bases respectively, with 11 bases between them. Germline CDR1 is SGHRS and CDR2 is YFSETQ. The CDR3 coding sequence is TGCGCCAGCAGCTTTAAAGGGGGGGACACTGAAGCTTTCTTT. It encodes CASSFKGGDTEAFF.

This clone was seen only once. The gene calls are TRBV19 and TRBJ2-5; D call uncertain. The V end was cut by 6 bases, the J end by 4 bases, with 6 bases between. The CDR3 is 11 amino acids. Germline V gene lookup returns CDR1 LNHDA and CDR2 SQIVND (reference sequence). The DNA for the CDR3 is TGTGCCAGTAGGAGAGGAGAGACCCAGTACTTC. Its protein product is CASRRGETQYF.

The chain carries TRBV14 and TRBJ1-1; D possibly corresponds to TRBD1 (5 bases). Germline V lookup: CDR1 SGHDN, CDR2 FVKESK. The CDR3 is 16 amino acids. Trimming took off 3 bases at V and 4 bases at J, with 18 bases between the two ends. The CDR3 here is CASSQTGAGTLTEAFF. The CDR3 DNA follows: TGTGCCAGCAGCCAGACGGGCGCAGGGACTCTCACTGAAGCTTTCTTT.

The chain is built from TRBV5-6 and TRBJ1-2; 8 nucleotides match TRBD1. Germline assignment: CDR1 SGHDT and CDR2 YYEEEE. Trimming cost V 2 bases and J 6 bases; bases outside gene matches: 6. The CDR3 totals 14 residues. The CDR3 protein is CASSFLDRANGYTF. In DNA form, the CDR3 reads TGTGCCAGCAGCTTTCTGGACAGGGCAAATGGCTACACCTTC.

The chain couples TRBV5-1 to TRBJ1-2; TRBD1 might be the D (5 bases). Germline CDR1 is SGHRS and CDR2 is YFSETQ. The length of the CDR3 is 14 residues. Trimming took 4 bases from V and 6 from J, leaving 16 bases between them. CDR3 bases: TGCGCCAGCAGCCCCGGACATGAGACGGATGGCTACACCTTC. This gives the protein CASSPGHETDGYTF.

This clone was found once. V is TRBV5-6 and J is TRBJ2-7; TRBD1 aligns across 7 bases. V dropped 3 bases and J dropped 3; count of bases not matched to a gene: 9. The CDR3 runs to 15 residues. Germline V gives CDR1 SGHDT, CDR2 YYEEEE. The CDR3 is CASSSMTGTFYEQYF. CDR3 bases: TGTGCCAGCAGCTCAATGACAGGGACCTTCTACGAGCAGTACTTC.

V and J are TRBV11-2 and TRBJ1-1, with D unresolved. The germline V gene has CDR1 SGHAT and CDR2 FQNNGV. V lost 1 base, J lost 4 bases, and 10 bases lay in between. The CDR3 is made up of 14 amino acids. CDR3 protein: CASSLASPGTEAFF. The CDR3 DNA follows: TGTGCCAGCAGCTTAGCATCCCCGGGCACTGAAGCTTTCTTT. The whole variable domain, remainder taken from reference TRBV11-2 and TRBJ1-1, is EAGVAQSPRYKIIEKRQSVAFWCNPISGHATLYWYQQILGQGPKLLIQFQNNGVVDDSQLPKDRFSAERLKGVDSTLKIQPAKLEDSAVYLCASSLASPGTEAFFGQGTRLTVV.

CDR3 amino acids: CASSPWDRSSYEQYF. Written as DNA, the CDR3 is TGTGCCAGCAGCCCTTGGGACAGGAGCTCCTACGAGCAGTACTTC. The chain combines TRBV7-9 with TRBJ2-7, with 8 bases identical to TRBD1. The germline V gene has CDR1 SEHNR and CDR2 FQNEAQ (reference sequence). The CDR3 extends over 15 amino acids. Trimming took 5 bases from V and 0 from J; bases not matched to a gene: 6.

The CDR3 loop is CATFSGRTEEQYF. The CDR3 DNA reads as TGTGCCACCTTTAGCGGCCGTACTGAGGAGCAGTACTTC. The genes are TRBV19 and TRBJ2-7, with D maybe TRBD2 (6 bases). Trimming cost V 10 bases and J 7 bases, with 20 bases left between them. This CDR3 region has 13 residues. The germline V gene encodes CDR1 LNHDA and CDR2 SQIVND (reference sequence).